Listed below are T cell receptor beta chains from one sample, sequenced in a study of a mutant IDH1 vaccine in newly diagnosed glioma. The antigens for these receptors are not known. TCRdb's copy holds only in-frame clones and misses some; the assay was immunoSEQ multiplex PCR. Found here are about 30,000 clones, about 90% of them singletons; the top ten hold about 3.1%. The specimen was peripheral blood mononuclear cells (PBMCs), collected from a glioma patient whose treatment included an IDH1 peptide vaccine. These receptors were taken from a woman aged 35 to 49 with glioma. Some clones in this sample may be carry-over from other donors' samples. CDR3s include the opening cysteine and the closing phenylalanine or tryptophan. Fields, in order: clone size, J gene, D gene, V gene, CDR3 protein, CDR3 DNA. A D gene is named only where the DNA matches it firmly. Size is stated for part of the rows, as once, few or many counts, or as a class when the clone is expanded.

. TRBJ2-2 TRBD2 TRBV7-9 CASRRTGLGPNGELFF TGTGCCAGCAGACGGACGGGACTAGGTCCCAACGGGGAGCTGTTTTTT
. TRBJ2-2 . TRBV20-1 CSASPGELFF TGCAGTGCTAGCCCCGGGGAGCTGTTTTTT
. TRBJ2-5 TRBD2 TRBV19 CASSTLAGGETQYF TGTGCCAGTAGTACCTTGGCGGGGGGGGAGACCCAGTACTTC
. TRBJ1-3 TRBD1 TRBV7-9 CASSFSGTGRRNTIYF TGTGCCAGCAGCTTTTCCGGGACAGGGAGACGAAACACCATATATTTT
. TRBJ1-1 . TRBV5-5 CASSQEGYTEAFF TGTGCCAGCAGCCAGGAGGGGTACACTGAAGCTTTCTTT
. TRBJ2-3 . TRBV28 CASSYDPRGAKISTDTQYF TGTGCCAGCAGTTACGACCCCAGGGGGGCCAAGATTAGCACAGATACGCAGTATTTT
. TRBJ2-7 . TRBV29-1 CSVRAGSYEQYF TGCAGCGTTCGGGCGGGATCCTACGAGCAGTACTTC
. TRBJ1-5 . TRBV9 CASSVSEHQPQHF TGTGCCAGCAGCGTGTCGGAACATCAGCCCCAGCATTTT
. TRBJ2-7 . TRBV7-3 CASSPGTGYEQYF TGTGCCAGCAGCCCGGGGACCGGGTACGAGCAGTACTTC
. TRBJ1-2 TRBD1 TRBV2 CAGQTPTGVDGYTF TGTGCCGGCCAGACCCCCACAGGGGTGGATGGCTACACCTTC
. TRBJ2-7 TRBD2 TRBV18 CASSPAGGPAYEQYF TGTGCCAGCTCACCAGCGGGGGGCCCCGCGTACGAGCAGTACTTC
. TRBJ2-5 . TRBV2 CASSWGNGQETQYF TGTGCCAGCAGTTGGGGGAATGGCCAAGAGACCCAGTACTTC
once TRBJ2-7 . TRBV7-2 CASSSGVSGKQYF TGTGCCAGCAGCTCGGGGGTGTCTGGGAAGCAGTACTTC
. TRBJ2-7 . TRBV7-2 CASSLTQTYEQYF TGTGCCAGCAGTCTCACTCAGACCTACGAGCAGTACTTC
. TRBJ1-6 TRBD1 TRBV28 CASGAWDREESPLHF TGTGCCAGCGGTGCCTGGGACAGGGAAGAATCACCCCTCCACTTT
. TRBJ2-7 TRBD1 TRBV28 CASRGTGASYEQYF TGTGCCAGCAGAGGGACAGGGGCCTCCTACGAGCAGTACTTC
once TRBJ2-6 . TRBV5-6 CASSKRDYGANVLTF TGTGCCAGCAGCAAAAGGGATTACGGGGCCAACGTCCTGACTTTC
. TRBJ2-2 . TRBV11-3 CASSLGHTGELFF TGTGCCAGCAGCTTAGGACACACCGGGGAGCTGTTTTTT
. TRBJ1-2 . TRBV13 CASSRGSGRRYGYTF TGTGCCAGCAGCCGAGGTTCGGGCCGGAGGTATGGCTACACCTTC
. TRBJ2-5 TRBD1 TRBV5-4 CASITGTGLEETQYF TGTGCCAGCATAACCGGGACAGGGCTCGAAGAGACCCAGTACTTC